A single sample gave rise to the 2 T cell receptor beta chains below, sequenced in a study of shared clonotypes between healthy human individuals. Some clones are missing from TCRdb's copy, which holds only in-frame ones; the method was immunoSEQ multiplex PCR. The table has roughly 1.4 million clones, around 98.5% seen once. The sequenced sample consisted of naive CD4+ T cells sorted from blood. The subset is: CD45RA+ positively selected. These receptor sequences come from a man younger than 45 in good health.

The chain has TRBV5-1 and TRBJ2-1, with D perhaps being TRBD1 or TRBD2 (5 bases each). The V gene lost 0 bases and the J gene lost 5 bases, with 9 bases spanning the gap. The CDR3 extends over 14 amino acids. The germline V gene has CDR1 SGHRS and CDR2 YFSETQ. CDR3 protein: CASSLEGRHNEQFF. CDR3 nucleotide sequence: TGCGCCAGCAGCTTGGAGGGACGCCACAATGAGCAGTTCTTC.

The chain is built from TRBV11-2 and TRBJ2-7; 10 bases agree with TRBD2. The CDR3 sequence is 18 residues long. The V gene's germline CDR1 is SGHAT and CDR2 FQNNGV. The J segment lost 4 bases and the V segment lost 1 base, leaving 13 bases of the junction unmatched. CDR3 amino acids: CASSLGLAGVRKLYEQYF. CDR3 nucleotide sequence: TGTGCCAGCAGCTTAGGGCTAGCGGGAGTCCGGAAATTGTACGAGCAGTACTTC.